These T cell receptor beta chains were read from a single sample in a study of metastatic and nonmetastatic thyroid tumors. TCRdb re-called the PCR reads through MiXCR. This table holds about 4,000 clones, under 40% found once. Source material: adjacent normal tissue. These receptors were collected from a female donor with papillary thyroid cancer or a benign thyroid nodule (not recorded which). Some clones in this sample may be carry-over from other donors' samples. Each CDR3 is given with its conserved first and last residue. A D gene is named only where the DNA matches it firmly. The size of a clone is reported for some rows only, either as once, few or many, or as a class for expanded clones.

CDR3,DNA,J,D,size,V
CSVAGTGSYEQYF,TGCAGCGTCGCCGGGACAGGATCCTACGAGCAGTACTTC,TRBJ2-7,TRBD1,medium-sized,TRBV29-1
CASSLRGGTARTVEQYF,TGTGCCAGCAGCCTCCGTGGGGGGACAGCCAGGACGGTAGAGCAGTACTTC,TRBJ2-7,-,-,TRBV11-2
CSARGPQGAWYEQYF,TGCAGTGCTAGAGGGCCCCAGGGGGCATGGTACGAGCAGTACTTC,TRBJ2-7,TRBD1,-,TRBV20-1
CASSSSGTLNTEAFF,TGTGCCAGCAGTTCGTCCGGGACATTGAACACTGAAGCTTTCTTT,TRBJ1-1,-,few,TRBV28
CASSRCQNEELFF,TGTGCCAGCAGTCGGTGCCAGAATGAAGAACTGTTTTTT,TRBJ1-4,-,few,TRBV12-3/TRBV12-4
CATSDLDRGNQHPHF,TGTGCCACCAGTGATTTGGACAGGGGCAATCAGCACCCTCATTTT,TRBJ1-5,TRBD1,-,TRBV24-1
CASSVEGQGSYEQHF,TGTGCCAGCAGCGTTGAAGGACAGGGGTCCTACGAGCAGCACTTC,TRBJ2-7,TRBD1,-,TRBV9
CAWSRGQAPNTEAFF,TGTGCCTGGAGTAGGGGACAGGCACCGAACACTGAAGCTTTCTTT,TRBJ1-1,TRBD1,-,TRBV30
CASREKREWGDTQYF,TGTGCCAGCAGGGAGAAGCGGGAGTGGGGAGATACGCAGTATTTT,TRBJ2-3,TRBD2,large,TRBV28
CASRLRTSGGSTDTQYF,TGTGCCAGCAGGCTAAGGACTAGCGGGGGGAGCACAGATACGCAGTATTTT,TRBJ2-3,TRBD2,-,TRBV2
CASREQGDGRPQHF,TGTGCCAGCAGAGAACAGGGGGACGGTCGGCCCCAGCATTTT,TRBJ1-5,TRBD1,-,TRBV2
CASSQDPGWADTQYF,TGTGCCAGCAGCCAAGACCCAGGGTGGGCAGATACGCAGTATTTT,TRBJ2-3,-,medium-sized,TRBV14
CASSKDYNSYEQYF,TGTGCCAGCTCAAAGGACTACAACTCCTACGAGCAGTACTTC,TRBJ2-7,-,-,TRBV18
CAWSPSYNEQFF,TGCGCCTGGAGCCCGTCCTACAATGAGCAGTTCTTC,TRBJ2-1,-,-,TRBV30
CASRPHGTGDNSPLHF,TGTGCCAGCAGACCACATGGGACAGGCGATAATTCACCCCTCCACTTT,TRBJ1-6,TRBD1,large,TRBV12-3/TRBV12-4
CASSRHLTNEKLFF,TGCGCCAGCAGCCGACATCTCACTAATGAAAAACTGTTTTTT,TRBJ1-4,-,-,TRBV5-1
CASSYYSGTRDYGYTF,TGTGCCAGCAGTTATTACTCCGGGACCAGGGACTATGGCTACACCTTC,TRBJ1-2,-,-,TRBV11-3
CASSRDIHYGYTF,TGTGCCAGCAGCCGGGACATTCACTATGGCTACACCTTC,TRBJ1-2,-,-,TRBV12-3/TRBV12-4
CASSELGQGYNEQFF,TGTGCCAGCAGTGAACTGGGGCAGGGATACAATGAGCAGTTCTTC,TRBJ2-1,-,-,TRBV6-1
CSARLAGEQYF,TGCAGTGCTAGACTAGCGGGCGAGCAGTACTTC,TRBJ2-7,TRBD2,medium-sized,TRBV20-1
CASSTPSGYVGHEQYF,TGTGCCAGCAGTACTCCTAGCGGGTACGTTGGCCACGAGCAGTACTTC,TRBJ2-7,TRBD2,large,TRBV6-1
CASSYSGREQFF,TGTGCCAGCAGTTACAGCGGGAGGGAGCAGTTCTTC,TRBJ2-1,TRBD2,few,TRBV12-3/TRBV12-4
CASSLAGFGSDTQYF,TGCGCCAGCAGCTTGGCGGGGTTTGGATCAGATACGCAGTATTTT,TRBJ2-3,-,-,TRBV5-1
CASSADYYEQYF,TGTGCCAGCAGCGCGGACTACTACGAGCAGTACTTC,TRBJ2-7,-,few,TRBV7-9
CASSVPPKTHEQYF,TGTGCCAGCAGTGTCCCACCAAAGACCCACGAGCAGTACTTC,TRBJ2-7,-,few,TRBV2
CASSPGILNTGELFF,TGTGCCAGCAGTCCCGGGATCCTAAACACCGGGGAGCTGTTTTTT,TRBJ2-2,-,large,TRBV28
CASSLRDITDTQYF,TGTGCCAGCAGCCTAAGAGATATAACAGATACGCAGTATTTT,TRBJ2-3,-,-,TRBV9
CAWSLQGRGTGELFF,TGTGCCTGGAGTTTACAGGGGAGGGGCACCGGGGAGCTGTTTTTT,TRBJ2-2,-,-,TRBV30
CASSPGAAVKQPQHF,TGTGCCAGCAGTCCCGGTGCGGCCGTGAAACAGCCCCAGCATTTT,TRBJ1-5,-,few,TRBV28
CASSPQSGPTEAFF,TGTGCCAGCTCACCACAGTCAGGGCCCACTGAAGCTTTCTTT,TRBJ1-1,-,-,TRBV18
CASSLFSSGKGTDTQYF,TGTGCCAGCAGCTTGTTTTCTAGCGGGAAGGGCACAGATACGCAGTATTTT,TRBJ2-3,TRBD2,few,TRBV5-4
CATSDYSGNQPQHF,TGTGCCACCAGTGATTACAGTGGCAATCAGCCCCAGCATTTT,TRBJ1-5,-,-,TRBV24-1
CSARGTSGYYEQYF,TGCAGTGCTAGAGGGACTAGCGGGTATTACGAGCAGTACTTC,TRBJ2-7,TRBD2,once,TRBV20-1
CASSVTSGAYEQYF,TGTGCCAGCAGCGTAACTAGCGGCGCTTACGAGCAGTACTTC,TRBJ2-7,TRBD2,-,TRBV9
CASSFRTAGMDEQYF,TGTGCCAGCAGCTTTCGGACGGCCGGTATGGACGAGCAGTACTTC,TRBJ2-7,-,large,TRBV11-1
CSVGTIGRITYEQYF,TGCAGCGTCGGGACTATCGGGAGGATCACCTACGAGCAGTACTTC,TRBJ2-7,TRBD2,few,TRBV29-1
CASSWTPYNEQFF,TGCGCCAGCAGCTGGACACCTTACAATGAGCAGTTCTTC,TRBJ2-1,-,-,TRBV5-1
CASSEWASGHNEQFF,TGTGCCAGCAGTGAATGGGCTAGCGGACACAATGAGCAGTTCTTC,TRBJ2-1,TRBD2,many,TRBV6-1
CASSQDIASGANVLTF,TGCGCCAGCAGCCAAGATATAGCCTCTGGGGCCAACGTCCTGACTTTC,TRBJ2-6,-,-,TRBV4-3
CATSDPGQHYGYTF,TGTGCCACCAGTGATCCGGGACAACACTATGGCTACACCTTC,TRBJ1-2,-,-,TRBV24-1
CAWSPRTENSPLHF,TGTGCCTGGAGTCCCCGGACAGAAAATTCACCCCTCCACTTT,TRBJ1-6,-,once,TRBV30
CSAAGQGVQPQHF,TGCAGTGCTGCGGGACAGGGAGTACAGCCCCAGCATTTT,TRBJ1-5,TRBD1,-,TRBV20-1
CASSFGPGLGYNEQFF,TGTGCCAGCAGCTTCGGCCCGGGACTAGGTTACAATGAGCAGTTCTTC,TRBJ2-1,TRBD2,-,TRBV11-1
CASSYRREMNTEAFF,TGTGCCAGCAGTTATAGACGGGAGATGAACACTGAAGCTTTCTTT,TRBJ1-1,-,few,TRBV12-3/TRBV12-4
CSARTGARSPSREYANTDTQYF,TGCAGCGCCCGAACGGGGGCCCGGTCCCCATCCCGGGAATACGCAAACACAGATACGCAGTATTTT,TRBJ2-3,-,-,TRBV29-1
CSASLLRAGVNTGELFF,TGCAGTGCGAGCCTCCTTCGAGCGGGTGTGAACACCGGGGAGCTGTTTTTT,TRBJ2-2,-,-,TRBV20-1
CASSLMASGRPSYEQYF,TGTGCCAGCAGCTTGATGGCTAGCGGGAGGCCCTCCTACGAGCAGTACTTC,TRBJ2-7,TRBD2,few,TRBV12-3/TRBV12-4
CATSDSDEQFF,TGTGCCACCAGTGATTCCGATGAGCAGTTCTTC,TRBJ2-1,-,large,TRBV24-1
CASRIPPGTSQYF,TGTGCCAGCAGGATCCCCCCGGGGACGAGCCAGTATTTT,TRBJ2-3,-,-,TRBV11-3
CASSRRHKSGNTIYF,TGTGCCAGCAGCCGACGACATAAGTCTGGAAACACCATATATTTT,TRBJ1-3,-,-,TRBV11-3